This TCR beta chain was sequenced in a study of blood T cells in healthy people across ages. The wider study: The capture of about one barcoded beta molecule per two T cells was achieved by template switching.

Losses at the gene ends were 5 bases for V and 7 bases for J; bases not matched to a gene: 4. From germline, CDR1 is SEHNR and CDR2 FQNEAQ (reference sequence). CDR3 size: 13 residues. Combining a sample-barcoded 5' primer with a J-beta primer mix, a second PCR ran for roughly 6 to 12 cycles. CDR3-containing paired-end reads numbering at least 2.5 million came from each sample. A single record per CDR3 protein comes from TCRdb applying MiXCR to the 5' RACE reads. The sample shows hundreds of thousands of distinct CDR3 sequences, around 25% of them seen only once. The same sample was also studied in work on T cells of mothers and their children. Turning to that study: In each mother, TCR beta CDR3 reads exceeded 10 million; in each child, they numbered approximately 3 million. Overlap in related mother-child pairs always slightly exceeded unrelated pairs, never significantly.

This chain uses TRBV7-9 with TRBJ1-1; TRBD1 aligns across 10 bases. The specimen was blood. The TCR sequence derives from a boy aged 5 to 17 in good health. The CDR3 DNA sequence: TGTGCCAGCAGCACGACAGGGGGCATTGAAGCTTTCTTT. Translation: CASSTTGGIEAFF.